These T cell receptor beta chains were read from a single sample in a study of vaccination and CD4 T cells after COVID-19. TCRdb re-derived calls from the PCR reads in MiXCR, one entry per CDR3 protein. The sample contains more than 9,500 distinct CDR3 sequences, 30% of which appear only once. These receptors have no known antigen. The sample comprised cultured CD4+ T cells from blood. These receptors came from a human donor with COVID-19. Both conserved end residues are part of each CDR3. Fields, in order: clone size, J gene, D gene, V gene, CDR3 protein, CDR3 DNA. A D gene is named only where the DNA matches it firmly. Size is stated for part of the rows, as once, few or many counts, or as a class when the clone is expanded.

clone_size: .
j_call: TRBJ1-6
d_call: TRBD1
v_call: TRBV4-3
cdr3_aa: CASSQAGPGQGAINSPLHF
cdr3_nt: TGCGCCAGCAGCCAAGCAGGCCCGGGGCAGGGGGCGATCAATTCACCCCTCCACTTT

clone_size: .
j_call: TRBJ2-3
d_call: TRBD2
v_call: TRBV20-1
cdr3_aa: CSARTERGTDTQYF
cdr3_nt: TGCAGTGCTAGAACCGAGCGGGGGACAGATACGCAGTATTTT

clone_size: .
j_call: TRBJ2-5
d_call: TRBD2
v_call: TRBV20-1
cdr3_aa: CSAIHGGQETQYF
cdr3_nt: TGCAGTGCCATCCACGGGGGGCAAGAGACCCAGTACTTC

clone_size: few
j_call: TRBJ1-2
d_call: .
v_call: TRBV7-8
cdr3_aa: CASSLARRARGGYTF
cdr3_nt: TGTGCCAGCAGCTTAGCGCGCCGGGCACGTGGGGGCTACACCTTC

clone_size: .
j_call: TRBJ1-1
d_call: .
v_call: TRBV6-1
cdr3_aa: CASSGRAVLGNTEAFF
cdr3_nt: TGTGCCAGCAGTGGGAGGGCAGTCTTAGGAAACACTGAAGCTTTCTTT

clone_size: .
j_call: TRBJ2-1
d_call: TRBD1
v_call: TRBV7-9
cdr3_aa: CASSGGQGALEQFF
cdr3_nt: TGTGCCAGCAGCGGAGGACAGGGGGCGCTTGAGCAGTTCTTC

clone_size: few
j_call: TRBJ2-1
d_call: .
v_call: TRBV5-1
cdr3_aa: CASSLEGVSYNEQFF
cdr3_nt: TGCGCCAGCAGCTTGGAGGGGGTCTCCTACAATGAGCAGTTCTTC

clone_size: few
j_call: TRBJ1-2
d_call: .
v_call: TRBV27
cdr3_aa: CASTSRGFNGYTF
cdr3_nt: TGTGCCAGCACCTCAAGAGGGTTCAATGGCTACACCTTC

clone_size: .
j_call: TRBJ2-7
d_call: TRBD2
v_call: TRBV6-2/TRBV6-3
cdr3_aa: CASRAGPGEQYF
cdr3_nt: TGTGCCAGCAGAGCGGGGCCAGGCGAGCAGTACTTC

clone_size: .
j_call: TRBJ2-6
d_call: TRBD1
v_call: TRBV19
cdr3_aa: CASSLTGGDRSGANVQTF
cdr3_nt: TGTGCCAGTAGCCTTACAGGGGGCGACCGCTCTGGGGCCAACGTCCAGACTTTC

clone_size: few
j_call: TRBJ2-7
d_call: .
v_call: TRBV6-5
cdr3_aa: CASSSSGGKAAEQYF
cdr3_nt: TGTGCCAGCAGTTCGTCAGGGGGGAAGGCCGCCGAGCAGTACTTC

clone_size: .
j_call: TRBJ2-5
d_call: TRBD1
v_call: TRBV7-9
cdr3_aa: CASSRDRGSETQYF
cdr3_nt: TGTGCCAGCAGCAGGGACAGGGGGTCAGAGACCCAGTACTTC

clone_size: few
j_call: TRBJ2-7
d_call: .
v_call: TRBV11-3
cdr3_aa: CASSLEGGSDEQYF
cdr3_nt: TGTGCCAGCAGCTTAGAGGGCGGCAGCGACGAGCAGTACTTC

clone_size: .
j_call: TRBJ2-7
d_call: .
v_call: TRBV20-1
cdr3_aa: CSAGLGFSPYEQYF
cdr3_nt: TGCAGTGCTGGCCTGGGGTTTAGCCCCTACGAGCAGTACTTC

clone_size: .
j_call: TRBJ1-2
d_call: TRBD1
v_call: TRBV28
cdr3_aa: CARRIDRDYGYTF
cdr3_nt: TGTGCCAGGAGGATTGACAGGGATTATGGCTACACCTTC

clone_size: few
j_call: TRBJ2-5
d_call: TRBD1
v_call: TRBV29-1
cdr3_aa: CSVASTGLRQETQYF
cdr3_nt: TGCAGCGTTGCCTCGACAGGGCTTAGGCAAGAGACCCAGTACTTC

clone_size: .
j_call: TRBJ1-3
d_call: .
v_call: TRBV20-1
cdr3_aa: CSAKEGNTIYF
cdr3_nt: TGCAGTGCTAAAGAAGGAAACACCATATATTTT

clone_size: .
j_call: TRBJ2-7
d_call: .
v_call: TRBV19
cdr3_aa: CASSIPGPYEQYF
cdr3_nt: TGTGCCAGTAGTATCCCGGGCCCCTACGAGCAGTACTTC

clone_size: .
j_call: TRBJ2-5
d_call: .
v_call: TRBV10-3
cdr3_aa: CASGLETQYF
cdr3_nt: TGTGCCTCGGGCCTAGAGACCCAGTACTTC

clone_size: medium-sized
j_call: TRBJ1-1
d_call: TRBD1
v_call: TRBV20-1
cdr3_aa: CSARRQGWNTEAFF
cdr3_nt: TGCAGTGCTCGCCGACAGGGCTGGAACACTGAAGCTTTCTTT

clone_size: .
j_call: TRBJ1-2
d_call: .
v_call: TRBV6-1
cdr3_aa: CASSNRTVYGYTF
cdr3_nt: TGTGCCAGCAGTAACCGGACTGTTTATGGCTACACCTTC

clone_size: few
j_call: TRBJ2-5
d_call: TRBD2
v_call: TRBV12-3/TRBV12-4
cdr3_aa: CASSLRTSGGPVETQYF
cdr3_nt: TGTGCCAGCAGTCTCAGGACTAGCGGGGGGCCGGTAGAGACCCAGTACTTC

clone_size: few
j_call: TRBJ1-3
d_call: .
v_call: TRBV15
cdr3_aa: CATSRDRVAGNTIYF
cdr3_nt: TGTGCCACCAGCAGAGATCGGGTGGCTGGAAACACCATATATTTT

clone_size: few
j_call: TRBJ1-5
d_call: .
v_call: TRBV19
cdr3_aa: CASSIDFWDTINQPQHF
cdr3_nt: TGTGCCAGTAGTATCGATTTCTGGGACACTATTAATCAGCCCCAGCATTTT

clone_size: .
j_call: TRBJ1-5
d_call: .
v_call: TRBV9
cdr3_aa: CASSAGVGNQPQHF
cdr3_nt: TGTGCCAGCAGCGCTGGGGTAGGCAATCAGCCCCAGCATTTT

clone_size: few
j_call: TRBJ1-2
d_call: .
v_call: TRBV12-3/TRBV12-4
cdr3_aa: CASTATLPLNYGYTF
cdr3_nt: TGTGCCAGCACCGCCACACTTCCCCTTAACTATGGCTACACCTTC

clone_size: few
j_call: TRBJ1-5
d_call: .
v_call: TRBV10-3
cdr3_aa: CAISESGDSNQPQHF
cdr3_nt: TGTGCCATCAGTGAGTCGGGTGATAGCAATCAGCCCCAGCATTTT

clone_size: .
j_call: TRBJ2-7
d_call: .
v_call: TRBV15
cdr3_aa: CATSPNPTGLREQYF
cdr3_nt: TGTGCCACCAGTCCGAATCCCACAGGGTTGAGAGAGCAGTACTTC

clone_size: .
j_call: TRBJ1-6
d_call: .
v_call: TRBV20-1
cdr3_aa: CSAREQYRANSPLHF
cdr3_nt: TGCAGTGCTAGAGAACAATACAGGGCTAATTCACCCCTCCACTTT

clone_size: .
j_call: TRBJ1-2
d_call: TRBD1
v_call: TRBV10-3
cdr3_aa: CAISESGQGYYGYTF
cdr3_nt: TGTGCCATCAGTGAGTCCGGACAGGGGTACTATGGCTACACCTTC

clone_size: .
j_call: TRBJ1-1
d_call: .
v_call: TRBV20-1
cdr3_aa: CSDGGPEAFF
cdr3_nt: TGCAGTGACGGGGGCCCTGAAGCTTTCTTT

clone_size: few
j_call: TRBJ1-5
d_call: .
v_call: TRBV19
cdr3_aa: CASSKNQPQHF
cdr3_nt: TGTGCCAGTAGTAAGAATCAGCCCCAGCATTTT

clone_size: .
j_call: TRBJ2-3
d_call: .
v_call: TRBV2
cdr3_aa: CASTLQGTLPTDTQYF
cdr3_nt: TGTGCCAGCACTCTACAGGGCACTCTCCCCACAGATACGCAGTATTTT

clone_size: medium-sized
j_call: TRBJ1-5
d_call: .
v_call: TRBV15
cdr3_aa: CATSRTMTGLSNQPQHF
cdr3_nt: TGTGCCACCAGCAGAACAATGACAGGCCTTAGCAATCAGCCCCAGCATTTT

clone_size: .
j_call: TRBJ2-5
d_call: .
v_call: TRBV15
cdr3_aa: CATSRDPGGETQYF
cdr3_nt: TGTGCCACCAGCAGAGACCCTGGGGGAGAGACCCAGTACTTC